The rows below give T cell receptor beta chains drawn from one sample of a study of blood T cell repertoires in COVID-19. TCRdb's copy holds only in-frame clones and misses some; the assay was immunoSEQ multiplex PCR. The sample contains roughly 140,000 clones, 70% to 90% of which appear only once. The sample consisted of peripheral blood. The source is a human donor in a cohort sampled during active COVID-19. Each CDR3 is given without its conserved first and last residue. Fields, in order: J gene, V gene, CDR3 protein.

j_call: TRBJ2-1
v_call: TRBV24-1
cdr3_aa: ATSDPLTGGKF

j_call: TRBJ2-1
v_call: TRBV7-9
cdr3_aa: ASSLYRASYNEQF

j_call: TRBJ2-7
v_call: TRBV6-4
cdr3_aa: ASRDRRIPPY

j_call: TRBJ1-5
v_call: TRBV5-1
cdr3_aa: ASPQGQPQH

j_call: TRBJ2-1
v_call: TRBV7-2
cdr3_aa: ASSDLYLWSEQF

j_call: TRBJ2-1
v_call: TRBV5-1
cdr3_aa: ASSSLAASDEQF

j_call: TRBJ1-2
v_call: TRBV6-5
cdr3_aa: ASSPRETNYGYT

j_call: TRBJ2-5
v_call: TRBV27
cdr3_aa: ASSLNRGKETQY

j_call: TRBJ2-3
v_call: TRBV24-1
cdr3_aa: ATSDSSRDTQY

j_call: TRBJ2-1
v_call: TRBV30
cdr3_aa: AWSGTGGSVAAYYNEQF

j_call: TRBJ2-5
v_call: TRBV19
cdr3_aa: ASGGKGGGVETQY

j_call: TRBJ2-7
v_call: TRBV5-4
cdr3_aa: ASSLGVQEYYEQY

j_call: TRBJ1-1
v_call: TRBV3-1/TRBV3-2
cdr3_aa: ASSPGDRRSLEAF

j_call: TRBJ1-6
v_call: TRBV30
cdr3_aa: AWRTGTGGSPLH

j_call: TRBJ2-1
v_call: TRBV7-9
cdr3_aa: ASSFRTSGSNEQF

j_call: TRBJ1-5
v_call: TRBV12-3/TRBV12-4
cdr3_aa: ASSSISGQPQH

j_call: TRBJ2-5
v_call: TRBV20-1
cdr3_aa: SASPGQLQETQY

j_call: TRBJ1-1
v_call: TRBV6-5
cdr3_aa: ASRPGQAVTEAF

j_call: TRBJ1-5
v_call: TRBV28
cdr3_aa: ASSLFTGGSNQPQH

j_call: TRBJ1-5
v_call: TRBV19
cdr3_aa: ASRDRESNQPQH

j_call: TRBJ2-2
v_call: TRBV4-2
cdr3_aa: ASSLNRELF

j_call: TRBJ2-7
v_call: TRBV2
cdr3_aa: ATREGQGDMNGYEQY

j_call: TRBJ2-7
v_call: TRBV28
cdr3_aa: ASSSLREQY

j_call: TRBJ1-2
v_call: TRBV27
cdr3_aa: ASSASRVGNRYGYT

j_call: TRBJ2-7
v_call: TRBV27
cdr3_aa: ASSLAGGFGSYEQY

j_call: TRBJ2-3
v_call: TRBV3-1/TRBV3-2
cdr3_aa: ASSPLAGVSTDTQY

j_call: TRBJ2-7
v_call: TRBV11-1
cdr3_aa: ASGEVGQY

j_call: TRBJ2-3
v_call: TRBV7-6
cdr3_aa: ASMVEGTGGTDTQY

j_call: TRBJ2-5
v_call: TRBV2
cdr3_aa: ASSRSISGLAGGQETQY

j_call: TRBJ2-1
v_call: TRBV28
cdr3_aa: ASSTSSEQF

j_call: TRBJ2-7
v_call: TRBV28
cdr3_aa: ASSLFGPMASGKREQY

j_call: TRBJ2-1
v_call: TRBV5-4
cdr3_aa: ASSLAGASGGSEQF

j_call: TRBJ2-1
v_call: TRBV4-1
cdr3_aa: ASSQGAGTYNEQF

j_call: TRBJ2-2
v_call: TRBV6-5
cdr3_aa: ASRGGTGELF

j_call: TRBJ1-5
v_call: TRBV28
cdr3_aa: ASSFHPPTGWGYSNQPQH

j_call: TRBJ2-1
v_call: TRBV9
cdr3_aa: ASSVTLAGGVNEQF

j_call: TRBJ2-3
v_call: TRBV28
cdr3_aa: ASRPAGLAGGLSADTQY

j_call: TRBJ1-6
v_call: TRBV3-1/TRBV3-2
cdr3_aa: ASSLTLPGSPLH

j_call: TRBJ2-3
v_call: TRBV19
cdr3_aa: ASSMAIAGRDTQY

j_call: TRBJ2-7
v_call: TRBV7-9
cdr3_aa: ASSLGSGTEQY

j_call: TRBJ1-6
v_call: TRBV2
cdr3_aa: ASSIQGSNSPLH

j_call: TRBJ2-1
v_call: TRBV13
cdr3_aa: ASSSRDWGLNEQF

j_call: TRBJ1-6
v_call: TRBV3-1/TRBV3-2
cdr3_aa: ASSPGGSPLH

j_call: TRBJ2-5
v_call: TRBV27
cdr3_aa: ASSYSIQETQY

j_call: TRBJ2-1
v_call: TRBV19
cdr3_aa: ASSRINEQF